These 16 T cell receptor beta chains originate from one sample sequenced in a study of cytomegalovirus exposure and HLA in healthy donors (dated by TCRdb to about 2017). Library creation used the immunoSEQ multiplex PCR assay. For the multiplex PCR, a mixture combining 60 forward primers for TCR Vbeta segments and 13 reverse primers for TCR Jbeta segments was used. Held by TCRdb, this immuneACCESS table contains in-frame sequences only and omits some clones. Under half of the omission traces to an unresolved V gene where checked; the cause of the rest is unknown. The sample yields 120,000 to 150,000 clones; more than 75% were counted once. Approximately 1.8% of the sample rests with the top ten. The sample consisted of PBMCs. The receptors stem from a man between 40 and 49 years old in good health and CMV-seronegative.

The CDR3 coding sequence is TGTGCCAGCAGTAGAGGAGGGTTCCACGAGCAGTACTTC. It encodes CASSRGGFHEQYF. The V call is TRBV11-3, the J call TRBJ2-7, with a weak D call TRBD2 (6 bases). Germline CDR1 and CDR2: SGHNT and YENEEA. CDR3 length: 13 residues. Trimming took off 6 bases at V and 5 bases at J, with 14 bases between the two ends.

In its sample, this clone was seen a few times. The chain carries TRBV5-1 and TRBJ2-3, with TRBD1 identical over 8 bases. The CDR3 consists of 15 residues. J was trimmed by 1 base and V by 4 bases; bases with no gene match: 5. Germline CDR1 SGHRS, CDR2 YFSETQ. In nucleotides, the CDR3 is TGCGCCAGCAGCATGCAGGGGGCTGGCACAGATACGCAGTATTTT. Translation gives CASSMQGAGTDTQYF.

The genes are TRBV7-6 and TRBJ2-2; the match to TRBD2 covers 12 bases. V was pared by 5 bases and J by 2 bases, with 9 bases of the junction left unmatched. The CDR3 contains 18 residues. In germline, CDR1 is SGHVS, CDR2 FNYEAQ. CDR3 nucleotides: TGTGCCAGCAGCCCCTTGGCTAGCGGGAGGGTTAACACCGGGGAGCTGTTTTTT. Translation: CASSPLASGRVNTGELFF.

The V call is TRBV10-3, the J call TRBJ2-7; D is uncertain. The CDR3 spans 16 residues. V was cut by 3 bases and J by 2 bases, with 17 bases left in between. Per germline, CDR1 ENHRY and CDR2 SYGVKD. Here the CDR3 reads CAISDPPAESAYEQYF. The CDR3 DNA follows: TGTGCCATCAGTGACCCGCCGGCGGAGTCTGCCTACGAGCAGTACTTC.

The genes are TRBV4-1 and TRBJ2-2; 10 bases map to TRBD1. Trimming at V came to 0 bases and at J to 3 bases, leaving 7 bases not matched to a gene. The V gene's germline CDR1 is MGHRA and CDR2 YSYEKL. This CDR3 region has 18 residues. The CDR3 nucleotides are TGCGCCAGCAGCCAAGATCCAGCTGGGACAGGGGACACCGGGGAGCTGTTTTTT. Protein product: CASSQDPAGTGDTGELFF.

This rearrangement joins TRBV7-6 to TRBJ2-7, with 7 bases fitting TRBD1. The CDR3 has 13 residues. The germline V gene encodes CDR1 SGHVS and CDR2 FNYEAQ. V was clipped by 2 bases and J by 9 bases; unmatched bases: 7. CDR3 sequence: CASSLSPTGTQYF. Written as DNA, the CDR3 is TGTGCCAGCAGCTTATCCCCGACAGGGACGCAGTACTTC.

The chain couples TRBV19 to TRBJ2-1; 12 nucleotides align to TRBD2. This CDR3 contains 16 residues. Germline CDR1 is LNHDA and CDR2 is SQIVND (reference sequence). V shed 3 bases and J 7 bases; nucleotides not matched to a gene: 7. CDR3 loop: CASSILGLAGHNEQFF. Here the CDR3 DNA reads TGTGCCAGTAGTATCCTTGGACTAGCGGGACATAATGAGCAGTTCTTC.

This chain connects TRBV6-6 to TRBJ2-7; D perhaps matches TRBD2 (6 bases). The CDR3 runs 16 residues. In germline, CDR1 is MNHNY, CDR2 SVGAGI (reference sequence). Trimming shortened V by 0 bases and J by 2 bases, and 14 bases separated the two germline ends. DNA of the CDR3: TGTGCCAGCAGTTACTCGATGGGAGGCAGAGCCTACGAGCAGTACTTC. Translating it yields CASSYSMGGRAYEQYF.

V and J are TRBV7-9 and TRBJ1-1; weak D call: TRBD1 (6 bases). Germline-derived CDR1 and CDR2 are SEHNR and FQNEAQ (reference sequence). Between the trimmed V and J ends, which lost 1 base and 4 bases, there was a span of 13 bases. This CDR3 comprises 15 residues. CDR3 residues: CASSLGQAPRTEAFF. In DNA form, the CDR3 reads TGTGCCAGCAGCTTAGGACAGGCCCCGCGCACTGAAGCTTTCTTT.

This clone has just a few counts. V gene TRBV2 combines with J gene TRBJ2-7; weak D call: TRBD1 (5 bases). There are 14 residues in the CDR3. Germline CDR1 is SNHLY and CDR2 is FYNNEI. V was pared by 1 base and J by 3 bases, with 10 bases between. The CDR3 loop is CASSEGVGDYEQYF. The CDR3 DNA reads as TGTGCCAGCAGTGAAGGGGTAGGGGACTACGAGCAGTACTTC.

The chain carries TRBV28 and TRBJ2-7, with D possibly matching TRBD2 (6 bases). This CDR3 is 15 amino acids long. V dropped 5 bases and J dropped 2 bases, with 16 bases sitting between them. Germline V gene sequence: CDR1 MDHEN, CDR2 SYDVKM. The CDR3 DNA sequence: TGTGCCAGCAGTCAACCGGGACTTTCGGCCTACGAGCAGTACTTC. This sequence encodes CASSQPGLSAYEQYF.

The chain couples TRBV2 to TRBJ2-7, with TRBD2 matching 9 bases. After removal of 6 bases from V and 7 bases from J, the junction contained 10 bases not matched to a gene. CDR3 length: 14 amino acids. In germline, CDR1 is SNHLY, CDR2 FYNNEI. CDR3 residues: CASREIAGAREQYF. The CDR3 region has the DNA TGTGCCAGCAGGGAGATAGCGGGAGCCCGGGAGCAGTACTTC. The variable domain in full, completed from reference TRBV2 and TRBJ2-7, reads EPEVTQTPSHQVTQMGQEVILRCVPISNHLYFYWYRQILGQKVEFLVSFYNNEISEKSEIFDDQFSVERPDGSNFTLKIRSTKLEDSAMYFCASREIAGAREQYFGPGTRLTVT.

The CDR3 DNA reads TGTGCCAGCAGTTTAGCAGGTCTTATACGCGAGCAGTACTTC. Protein product: CASSLAGLIREQYF. V is TRBV28 and J is TRBJ2-7, with D hard to call. This CDR3 is built from 14 residues. V dropped 2 bases and J dropped 6 bases, with 14 bases sitting between them. Germline V gives CDR1 MDHEN, CDR2 SYDVKM.

CDR3 amino acids: CASSISGLAATSSYNEQFF. CDR3 coding DNA: TGTGCCAGTAGTATAAGTGGACTAGCGGCCACGAGCTCCTACAATGAGCAGTTCTTC. J is TRBJ2-1 and V is TRBV19; 10 bases fit TRBD2. The CDR3 covers 19 residues. V lost 2 bases and J lost 0; bases outside the gene matches: 10. Germline CDR1 reads LNHDA; CDR2 reads SQIVND (reference sequence).

Here the CDR3 DNA reads TGTGCCACAGGACAGGGGGCCCACGAGCAGTACTTC. The encoded protein is CATGQGAHEQYF. V usage is TRBV9 and J usage is TRBJ2-7, with TRBD1 matching over 11 bases. Per germline, CDR1 SGDLS and CDR2 YYNGEE. The CDR3 loop spans 12 amino acids. V was clipped by 9 bases and J by 5 bases; unmatched bases: 4.

The gene calls are TRBV4-1 and TRBJ1-1, with 7 bases fitting TRBD1. CDR1 and CDR2 from the germline V gene are MGHRA and YSYEKL. The CDR3 contains 14 residues. With V trimmed by 3 bases and J by 4 bases, 5 bases remained unmatched. CDR3 loop: CASSHQGDGTEAFF. DNA for the CDR3: TGCGCCAGCAGCCACCAGGGGGATGGCACTGAAGCTTTCTTT.